Listed here are 25 T cell receptor beta chains from one sample, sequenced in a study of blood T cell repertoires in COVID-19. Generated by immunoSEQ multiplex PCR, the TCRdb table keeps only in-frame clones and is missing some. The sample holds about 220,000 clones, 82% seen once. Material: peripheral blood. These receptors were taken from an older woman with COVID-19, enrolled during active disease.

A word on this clone: Other DNA sequences of this sample code for an identical CDR3. This rearrangement joins TRBV18 to TRBJ2-7; 11 positions match TRBD1. Germline values: CDR1 KGHSH, CDR2 LQKENI. V lost 1 base to trimming and J lost 3 bases; unmatched junction nucleotides: 2. This CDR3 comprises 15 residues. The CDR3 sequence: CASSPLGTGGYEQYF. In nucleotides, the CDR3 is TGTGCCAGCTCACCACTTGGGACAGGGGGCTACGAGCAGTACTTC. Together with reference TRBV18 and TRBJ2-7, the CDR3 gives the full variable domain: NAGVMQNPRHLVRRRGQEARLRCSPMKGHSHVYWYRQLPEEGLKFMVYLQKENIIDESGMPKERFSAEFPKEGPSILRIQQVVRGDSAAYFCASSPLGTGGYEQYFGPGTRLTVT.

The V and J genes are TRBV27 and TRBJ2-1; D may be TRBD2 (6 bases). The V gene's germline CDR1 is MNHEY and CDR2 SMNVEV (reference sequence). The V and J ends lost 6 bases and 0 bases respectively, with 24 bases between them. CDR3 length: 19 amino acids. The CDR3: CASRDLAEKKPYSYNEQFF. The CDR3 DNA reads TGTGCCAGCAGGGATTTAGCGGAAAAAAAACCCTACTCCTACAATGAGCAGTTCTTC.

This clone turned up a few times. The chain is built from TRBV5-1 and TRBJ1-1; 10 bases are a match to TRBD1. Per the germline V gene, CDR1 is SGHRS and CDR2 is YFSETQ. J was trimmed by 3 bases and V by 3 bases; bases with no gene match: 2. The CDR3 consists of 14 residues. The CDR3, as DNA: TGCGCCAGCAGCTCAGGACAGGGGGACACTGAAGCTTTCTTT. Translating it yields CASSSGQGDTEAFF.

V is TRBV27 and J is TRBJ1-2; 7 nucleotides match TRBD1. CDR3 size: 14 residues. V dropped 3 bases and J dropped 7; count of bases not matched to a gene: 8. CDR1 is MNHEY, CDR2 SMNVEV, per germline (reference sequence). DNA for the CDR3: TGTGCCAGCAGTTTCCGACAGGGCCTTAGTGGCTACACCTTC. Its protein product is CASSFRQGLSGYTF.

This clone was observed a handful of times. The rearrangement links TRBV5-1 to TRBJ2-1; 7 bases agree with TRBD2. From germline, CDR1 is SGHRS and CDR2 YFSETQ. The CDR3 is 15 residues long. With V trimmed by 4 bases and J by 3 bases, 7 bases remained unmatched. CDR3 residues: CASSGEGRDYNEQFF. The DNA for the CDR3 is TGCGCCAGCAGCGGGGAGGGGAGGGACTACAATGAGCAGTTCTTC.

CDR3 loop: CASTGVSSGFLGELFF. As DNA, the CDR3 is TGTGCCAGTACTGGGGTGTCTAGCGGATTCCTCGGGGAGCTGTTTTTT. The chain employs TRBV19 and TRBJ2-2; 7 nucleotides match TRBD2. The germline CDR1 and CDR2 sequences are LNHDA and SQIVND (reference sequence). The CDR3 extends over 16 amino acids. Germline trimming cut 7 bases from V and 7 bases from J; bases unmatched to any gene: 15.

This sequence joins TRBV19 and TRBJ2-3, with TRBD1 matching 7 bases. CDR1 and CDR2 (germline): LNHDA, SQIVND (reference sequence). Trimming cost V 10 bases and J 3 bases; bases outside gene matches: 10. The CDR3 extends over 14 amino acids. CDR3 bases: TGTGCCACCTTCCCGACAGGGAAGACAGATACGCAGTATTTT. It encodes CATFPTGKTDTQYF.

The chain combines TRBV5-3 with TRBJ1-5; no clear D. TRBV5-3 is flagged as an ORF with uncertain function. V dropped 1 base and J dropped 3 bases, with 20 bases sitting between them. This CDR3 is built from 18 residues. The chain's CDR3 is CARSLFIRPYDDNQPQHF. The DNA for the CDR3 is TGTGCCAGAAGCTTGTTTATCAGGCCTTATGATGACAATCAGCCCCAGCATTTT.

This clone has just a few counts. The gene calls are TRBV2 and TRBJ1-2; 8 nucleotides agree with TRBD1. The CDR3 sequence is 14 residues long. After removal of 8 bases from V and 8 bases from J, the junction contained 13 bases not matched to a gene. In germline, CDR1 is SNHLY, CDR2 FYNNEI. In DNA form, the CDR3 reads TGTGCCAGCTCTATAGGACAGGGCCTGAGGGGCTACACCTTC. Its translation: CASSIGQGLRGYTF.

The gene calls are TRBV7-2 and TRBJ2-3; TRBD2 matches at 9 bases. CDR3 length equals 18 residues. From germline, CDR1 is SGHTA and CDR2 FQGNSA. V gave up 4 bases and J gave up 6 bases; unmatched junction bases: 17. CDR3 DNA: TGTGCCAGCAGCTCTTGGGCTGCGGGAGGGCGGTTTAGGGATACGCAGTATTTT. Encoded protein: CASSSWAAGGRFRDTQYF.

The chain employs TRBV5-1 and TRBJ2-1; the D gene is possibly TRBD1 (6 bases). Germline CDR1 and CDR2: SGHRS and YFSETQ. Trimming pared 4 bases from V and 6 bases from J, leaving 14 bases between. This CDR3 spans 14 amino acids. The CDR3 nucleotides read TGCGCCAGCAGCCCCCCGGACAGTTTCAATGAGCAGTTCTTC. Protein: CASSPPDSFNEQFF.

V is TRBV19 and J is TRBJ1-6, with a tentative D call TRBD1 (6 bases). The germline V gene encodes CDR1 LNHDA and CDR2 SQIVND (reference sequence). Trimming stripped 5 bases from V and 6 bases from J, with 14 bases between. This CDR3 region has 15 residues. The chain's CDR3 is CASSPTGTPNSPLHF. Written as DNA, the CDR3 is TGTGCCAGTAGTCCAACCGGGACACCTAATTCACCCCTCCACTTT.

A few counts support this clone. This chain connects TRBV7-8 to TRBJ1-1; 8 bases align to TRBD1. Trimming removed 5 bases from V and 4 bases from J; junction bases left unmatched: 6. The CDR3 extends over 14 amino acids. The germline V gene encodes CDR1 SGHVS and CDR2 FQNEAQ. CDR3 bases: TGTGCCAGCAGCCGAGGACAGGGAACCACTGAAGCTTTCTTT. Amino acids: CASSRGQGTTEAFF.

The chain carries TRBV18 and TRBJ1-1, with 11 bases that match TRBD1. CDR3 length: 17 amino acids. The germline gives CDR1 KGHSH, CDR2 LQKENI. The junction had 9 bases not matched to a gene; V was cut back by 2 bases and J by 4 bases. Here the CDR3 DNA reads TGTGCCAGCTCACCATTAGTATCCGGGACAGGGGGCACTGAAGCTTTCTTT. Amino acid sequence: CASSPLVSGTGGTEAFF.

This sequence joins TRBV27 and TRBJ2-3; the D is unclear. Germline CDR1 is MNHEY and CDR2 is SMNVEV (reference sequence). This CDR3 is built from 15 residues. The germline V and J ends were trimmed by 0 bases and 1 base, with 8 bases remaining between them. This CDR3 reads CASSLSGTGTDTQYF. The CDR3 bases are TGTGCCAGCAGTTTATCTGGCACCGGCACAGATACGCAGTATTTT.

This rearrangement joins TRBV5-8 to TRBJ2-5; 10 bases are a match to TRBD1. J was trimmed by 5 bases and V by 2 bases; bases with no gene match: 9. This CDR3 has 16 amino acids. CDR1 is SGHTS and CDR2 is YDEGEE in the germline V gene. In DNA, the CDR3 is TGTGCCAGCAGCTTTGGGAGCAGGACAGGGGGGGAGACCCAGTACTTC. This codes for CASSFGSRTGGETQYF. Full variable domain (rest looked up from reference TRBV5-8 and TRBJ2-5): EAGVTQSPTHLIKTRGQQATLRCSPISGHTSVYWYQQALGLGLQFLLWYDEGEERNRGNFPPRFSGRQFPNYSSELNVNALELEDSALYLCASSFGSRTGGETQYFGPGTRLLVL.

The chain uses TRBV18 and TRBJ2-7; D is uncertain. The CDR3 contains 12 residues. Germline V gene lookup returns CDR1 KGHSH and CDR2 LQKENI. Trimming shortened V by 2 bases and J by 5 bases, and 7 bases separated the two germline ends. CDR3 loop: CASSPVRNEQYF. In DNA, the CDR3 is TGTGCCAGCTCACCAGTCAGGAACGAGCAGTACTTC.

This clone was counted once. This chain joins TRBV5-4 and TRBJ1-4; maybe TRBD1 (5 bases). The germline gives CDR1 SGHNT, CDR2 YYREEE (reference sequence). With 5 bases removed from V and 5 bases from J, the gap between germline ends came to 16 bases. There are 15 residues in the CDR3. In DNA, the CDR3 is TGTGCCAGCAGTTATAATGGGAGGGGAAATGAAAAACTGTTTTTT. Translating gives CASSYNGRGNEKLFF.

In its sample, this clone was seen a few times. The gene calls are TRBV24-1 and TRBJ1-1; 7 bases are shared with TRBD1. This CDR3 has 14 residues. CDR1 KGHDR and CDR2 SFDVKD come from the germline V gene. The V and J ends lost 0 bases and 4 bases, in that order; junction bases with no gene match: 1. CDR3 sequence reads: CATSDLYRGTEAFF. The CDR3 DNA is TGTGCCACCAGTGATTTGTACAGGGGCACTGAAGCTTTCTTT.

The chain recombines TRBV4-3 with TRBJ1-1; D not resolved. V was clipped by 0 bases and J by 6 bases, with 11 bases between them. The germline V gene has CDR1 LGHNA and CDR2 YSLEER. The CDR3 covers 14 residues. The CDR3 DNA is TGCGCCAGCAGCCAAGATTCCGGAGGGCCTGAAGCTTTCTTT. It is translated as CASSQDSGGPEAFF.

The V gene is TRBV18, the J gene TRBJ2-7; D is possibly TRBD1 (6 bases). The V and J ends lost 6 bases and 6 bases respectively, with 12 bases between them. CDR1 is KGHSH, CDR2 LQKENI, per germline. CDR3 size: 12 residues. The CDR3: CASSNRDGEQYF. In DNA, the CDR3 is TGTGCCAGCTCGAACAGGGACGGCGAGCAGTACTTC.

This rearrangement joins TRBV6-2 or TRBV6-3 to TRBJ2-1, with 8 bases fitting TRBD2. With V trimmed by 0 bases and J by 5 bases, 3 bases remained unmatched. Germline V lookup: CDR1 MNHEY, CDR2 SVGEGT. This CDR3 is 15 amino acids long. As DNA, the CDR3 is TGTGCCAGCAGTTACTCAGCGGGAGCTGACAATGAGCAGTTCTTC. As protein: CASSYSAGADNEQFF.

The chain links TRBV29-1 to TRBJ2-1, with 9 bases that match TRBD1. Germline CDR1 is SQVTM and CDR2 is ANQGSEA. The CDR3 length is 15 residues. V was pared by 8 bases and J by 3 bases, with 11 bases of the junction left unmatched. CDR3 coding DNA: TGCAGCTTATCCGGGACAGGGCAATACTACAATGAGCAGTTCTTC. Encoded protein: CSLSGTGQYYNEQFF.

V and J are TRBV6-6 and TRBJ2-2; a possible D gene is TRBD2 (5 bases). The CDR3 extends over 15 amino acids. The V gene's germline CDR1 is MNHNY and CDR2 SVGAGI (reference sequence). V shed 6 bases and J shed 0 bases, with 11 bases lying between them. As DNA, the CDR3 is TGTGCCAGCAGCGTAGGAGGAGCGAACACCGGGGAGCTGTTTTTT. The encoded protein is CASSVGGANTGELFF.

The chain recombines TRBV5-5 with TRBJ2-7; a weak D match, TRBD1 (6 bases). Per germline, CDR1 SGHKS and CDR2 YYEKEE (reference sequence). Trimming removed 2 bases at V and 3 bases at J, with 15 bases between. The CDR3 contains 15 residues. The CDR3 DNA follows: TGTGCCAGCAGCTTAGGGACAAGGGGGATCTACGAGCAGTACTTC. Protein: CASSLGTRGIYEQYF.